Reported below is one T cell receptor beta chain. Its cognate antigen is unknown. During the collection period, no donor immune events like infections were recorded. The table came from immunoSEQ multiplex PCR; TCRdb's copy has only in-frame clones and leaves some out. The sample lists tens of thousands of clones, around 90% occurring once. The data originate from a study of identifying expanded T cells in peripheral blood. This CDR3 contains 14 residues. Trimming removed 0 bases from V and 5 bases from J, with 11 bases in between. The germline gives CDR1 SGHKS, CDR2 YYEKEE (reference sequence). Whole-study findings and limits: Across healthy donors, higher total template counts meant significantly greater approximately 2-week count variance.

The V call is TRBV5-5, the J call TRBJ1-1, with D unresolved. This sequence originates from a person aged 18 to 75 in good health. The specimen was blood. Here the CDR3 reads CASSLGLGRTEAFF. The CDR3 DNA is TGTGCCAGCAGCTTGGGTCTGGGGAGGACTGAAGCTTTCTTT.